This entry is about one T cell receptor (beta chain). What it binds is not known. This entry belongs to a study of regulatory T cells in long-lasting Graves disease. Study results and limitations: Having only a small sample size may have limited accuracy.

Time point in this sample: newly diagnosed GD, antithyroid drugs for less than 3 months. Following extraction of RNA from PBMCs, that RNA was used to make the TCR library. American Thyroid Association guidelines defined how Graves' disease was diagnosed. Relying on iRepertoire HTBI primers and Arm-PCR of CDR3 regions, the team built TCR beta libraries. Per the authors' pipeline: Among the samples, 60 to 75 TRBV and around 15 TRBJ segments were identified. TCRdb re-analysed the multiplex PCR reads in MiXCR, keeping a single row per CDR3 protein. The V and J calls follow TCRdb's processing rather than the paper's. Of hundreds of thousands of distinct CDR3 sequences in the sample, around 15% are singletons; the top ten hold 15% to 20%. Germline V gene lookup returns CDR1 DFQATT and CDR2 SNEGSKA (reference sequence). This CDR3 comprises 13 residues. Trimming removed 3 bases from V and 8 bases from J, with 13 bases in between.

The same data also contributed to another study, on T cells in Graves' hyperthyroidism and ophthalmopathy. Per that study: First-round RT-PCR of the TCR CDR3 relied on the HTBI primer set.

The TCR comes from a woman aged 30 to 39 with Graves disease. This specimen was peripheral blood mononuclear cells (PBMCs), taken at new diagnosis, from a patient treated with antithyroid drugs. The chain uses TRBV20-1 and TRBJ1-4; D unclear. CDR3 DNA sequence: TGCAGTGCTAGCCGTTTGGAAAGAGAAAAACTGTTTTTT. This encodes CSASRLEREKLFF.